Listed here is a single TCR beta chain. The specificity of this receptor is unknown. No much larger clone exists at a distance of one base, and base qualities are not known. The study excluded patients with uncontrolled infections, other autoimmune diseases, pregnancy or lactation. Clinical symptoms, serum thyroxine and TRAb, thyroid ultrasound, and orbital computed tomography formed the basis for the diagnoses. Trizol reagent was used to extract total RNA, and RNA quality was then checked on an Agilent 2100 Bioanalyzer. From its cysteine to its phenylalanine, the CDR3 spans 17 amino acids. This entry keeps only the CDR3 DNA: 51 bases, framed from base 1. Trimming costs V 2 bases and J 4 bases, and their ends lie 20 bases apart. CDR1 SNHLY and CDR2 FYNNEI are derived from the germline V gene. Amplification of TCR beta CDR3 regions was carried out from RNA transcripts. The TCR CDR3 was subjected to a first round of RT-PCR using the HTBI primer set and the Qiagen OneStep RT-PCR kit. Libraries were constructed in a second round of multiplex PCR, after which size selection and purification were performed. Paired-end sequencing of the libraries was performed with 100 bp reads on an Illumina HiSeq2000. Processing in the source paper ran as follows. SOAPnuke was used to process the raw data, throwing out any read that contained adapters or uncalled bases, had a mean Phred below 15, or lacked an exact constant-primer or identifier match. High-quality paired reads were merged with COPE v1.2.5, and unique nucleotide sequences were defined as clonotypes. MiTCR v1.1 was used to align the clonotypes against IMGT TRBV, TRBD and TRBJ reference segments. Only V-J combinations with frequency above 0.0001, covering 99% to 99.2% of repertoires, were analysed. A TCS score was defined as the ratio of F50 (clonal expansion) to E x V (chaos), with BLOSUM62-based TCRdist applied between CDR3 peptides within each V-J. Welch's t-statistics and random forest reduced around 520 V-J features to 10 to 15, which were used in a naive Bayes classifier (R e1071). Thyroid-blood repertoire similarity was quantified with the Morisita-Horn index. Using fastp at Q25 and MiXCR, TCRdb reprocessed the public reads and kept productive beta chains. Every entry covers one CDR3 protein and lists the most common genes and DNA from its rows. TCRdb's processing, not the authors' own work, is the source of the V and J calls. This sample comprises about 640,000 distinct CDR3 sequences, nearly 45% of them detected only once. 6.5% to 9% of the sample is taken by the ten largest.

The sample belongs to a study of T cells in Graves' hyperthyroidism and ophthalmopathy (dated by TCRdb to between 2018 and 2021). Regarding the research as a whole: A discovery cohort of approximately 97 patients, roughly 45 with Graves' ophthalmopathy and roughly 59 with stable Graves' hyperthyroidism, was used to find distinguishing TCR V-J signatures. An independent validation cohort of about 19 hyperthyroidism patients and approximately 17 patients who later progressed to ophthalmopathy tested prospective prediction of ophthalmopathy. The paper describes TCR Vbeta CDR3 sequencing of around 140 peripheral blood samples, made up of about 41 ophthalmopathy patients, roughly 72 hyperthyroidism patients and about 17 progressor patients. For training and testing, the 80 to 100 patients in the discovery cohort were randomly divided in a 7:3 ratio. In addition, the study compared T-cell repertoires in thyroid tissue and in blood from five to seven Graves' hyperthyroidism patients. After sampling, hyperthyroidism patients received methimazole starting at 30 mg daily, and ophthalmopathy patients received high-dose intravenous methylprednisolone.

Broad study findings and their caveats: No statistical method was used to fix the sample size in advance, and group allocation was not hidden from the investigators. Most expanded thyroid clonotypes (frequency above 0.001) were also detected in blood, a finding suggesting that blood repertoires may reflect thyroid immune responses. In validation, the model predicted progression to ophthalmopathy a median of about 6 months before onset, with over 55% sensitivity and 72.22% specificity. In cross-validation, a model built on a 13 V-J signature told ophthalmopathy apart from stable hyperthyroidism with about 90% sensitivity and 81% to 82% specificity, and in testing the same model reached 80%/75%.

The sequence is built from TRBV2 and TRBJ1-1; TRBD1 is possibly the D segment (5 matching bases). The specimen was peripheral blood or thyroid tissue (not recorded which). This TCR derives from an adult man with Graves' disease, either hyperthyroidism or ophthalmopathy (not recorded which). The CDR3 region reads CASSEPLDGGGGTEAFF. DNA sequence: TGTGCCAGCAGTGAACCTTTAGATGGCGGGGGAGGCACTGAAGCTTTCTTT.